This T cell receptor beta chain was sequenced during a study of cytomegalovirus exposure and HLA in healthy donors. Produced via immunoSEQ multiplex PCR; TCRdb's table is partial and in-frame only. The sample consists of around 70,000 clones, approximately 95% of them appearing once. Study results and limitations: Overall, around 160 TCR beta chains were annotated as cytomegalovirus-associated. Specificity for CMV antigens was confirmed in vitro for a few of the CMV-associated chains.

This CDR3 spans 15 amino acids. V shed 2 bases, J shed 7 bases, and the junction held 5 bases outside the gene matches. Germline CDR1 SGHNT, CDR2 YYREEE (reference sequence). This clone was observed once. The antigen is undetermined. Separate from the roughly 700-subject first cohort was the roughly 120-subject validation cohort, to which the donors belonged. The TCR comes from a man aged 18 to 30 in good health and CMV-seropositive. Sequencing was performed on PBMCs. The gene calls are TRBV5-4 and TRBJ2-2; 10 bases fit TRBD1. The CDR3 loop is CASSFRTGGIGELFF. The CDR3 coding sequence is TGTGCCAGCAGCTTCAGGACAGGGGGAATCGGGGAGCTGTTTTTT. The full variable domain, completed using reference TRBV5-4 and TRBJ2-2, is ETGVTQSPTHLIKTRGQQVTLRCSSQSGHNTVSWYQQALGQGPQFIFQYYREEENGRGNFPPRFSGLQFPNYSSELNVNALELDDSALYLCASSFRTGGIGELFFGEGSRLTVL.